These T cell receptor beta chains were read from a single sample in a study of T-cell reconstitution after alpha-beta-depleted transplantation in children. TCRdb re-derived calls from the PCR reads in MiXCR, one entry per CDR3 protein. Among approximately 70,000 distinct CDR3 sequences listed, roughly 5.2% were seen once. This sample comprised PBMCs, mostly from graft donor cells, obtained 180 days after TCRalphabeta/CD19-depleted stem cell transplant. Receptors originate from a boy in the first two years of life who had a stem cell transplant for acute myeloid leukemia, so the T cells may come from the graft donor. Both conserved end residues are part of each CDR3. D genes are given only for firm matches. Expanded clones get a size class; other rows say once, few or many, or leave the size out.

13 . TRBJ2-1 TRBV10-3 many CAISEMMGNEQFF TGTGCCATCAGTGAGATGATGGGGAATGAGCAGTTCTTC
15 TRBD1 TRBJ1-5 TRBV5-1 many CASSPGTGGNQPQHF TGCGCCAGCAGCCCCGGGACAGGGGGCAATCAGCCCCAGCATTTT
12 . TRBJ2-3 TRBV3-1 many CASSQGEGTQYF TGTGCCAGCAGCCAGGGAGAGGGTACGCAGTATTTT
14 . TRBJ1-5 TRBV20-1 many CSARGHFSNQPQHF TGCAGTGCTAGGGGGCACTTTAGCAATCAGCCCCAGCATTTT
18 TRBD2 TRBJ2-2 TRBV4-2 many CASSQVVAGATNTGELFF TGTGCCAGCAGCCAAGTTGTAGCGGGGGCCACGAACACCGGGGAGCTGTTTTTT
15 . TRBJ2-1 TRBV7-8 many CASSLGAYRYNEQFF TGTGCCAGCAGCTTAGGGGCATACCGATACAATGAGCAGTTCTTC
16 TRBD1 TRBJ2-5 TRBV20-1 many CSGNMGTGLTLETQYF TGCAGTGGTAACATGGGGACAGGGCTGACTTTGGAGACCCAGTACTTC
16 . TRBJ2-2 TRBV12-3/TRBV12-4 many CASSFLLVRDTGELFF TGTGCCAGCAGTTTTTTACTAGTACGGGACACCGGGGAGCTGTTTTTT
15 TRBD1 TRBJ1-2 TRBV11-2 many CASSSFRRDRDGYTF TGTGCCAGCAGCTCATTTCGCCGGGACAGGGATGGCTACACCTTC
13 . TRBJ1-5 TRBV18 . CASSQGEGQPQHF TGTGCCAGCTCCCAAGGAGAGGGTCAGCCCCAGCATTTT